Included here is one TCR beta chain sequence, with context. What it binds is unknown. The CDR3 is 13 amino acids. Germline V CDR1 and CDR2: SGHNT, YYREEE (reference sequence). The V gene end was trimmed by 6 bases and the J gene end by 6 bases; junction bases not matched to a gene: 5. Brentuximab vedotin exposure varied among the patients, all of whom had relapsed after autologous stem cell transplantation. Libraries were prepared by immunoSEQ multiplex PCR; TCRdb keeps only in-frame clonotypes and omits some of them. The data show around 91,000 clones, around nine tenths seen once. The data are from a study of PD-1 blockade in classical Hodgkin lymphoma. In the study overall: Nivolumab was given intravenously to patients at 3 mg/kg every 2 weeks.

General study findings and limits: Complete responders matched newly diagnosed patients in baseline diversity. Those patients who began receiving nivolumab less than 1 year after ASCT had lower diversity, and they were excluded.

Sequenced material: peripheral blood mononuclear cells (PBMCs), taken at baseline. The receptor was derived from a human donor with classical Hodgkin lymphoma. This chain connects TRBV5-4 to TRBJ2-3, with TRBD1 matching over 9 bases. CDR3 sequence: CASKGQGSDTQYF. The CDR3 nucleotides read TGTGCCAGCAAGGGACAGGGTTCGGATACGCAGTATTTT.